Below are 9 T cell receptor beta chains sequenced from a single sample in a study of blood T cell repertoires in COVID-19. This table comes from immunoSEQ multiplex PCR, and its TCRdb copy is limited to in-frame clones, with some not included. The table lists under 450,000 clones, 70% to 90% of them singletons, with about 7.1% in the top ten. Specimen: peripheral blood. These receptors all stem from a woman aged 60-75 years with COVID-19, enrolled during active disease.

J is TRBJ2-3 and V is TRBV6-6; D not certain. Germline CDR1 and CDR2: MNHNY and SVGAGI (reference sequence). This CDR3 has 17 residues. Trimming took 5 bases from V and 0 from J, leaving 18 bases between them. CDR3 DNA: TGTGCCAGCAGTCACCGCTTAGAGGCGGCTAGCACAGATACGCAGTATTTT. Translated: CASSHRLEAASTDTQYF.

V and J are TRBV7-8 and TRBJ1-5; D is unclear. CDR3 length equals 13 residues. Germline lookup yields CDR1 SGHVS and CDR2 FQNEAQ. V lost 5 bases and J lost 4, with 9 bases in between. The CDR3 sequence: CASSPSANQPQHF. CDR3 coding DNA: TGTGCCAGCAGCCCGAGCGCTAATCAGCCCCAGCATTTT.

The chain carries TRBV29-1 and TRBJ2-3, with D possibly being TRBD1 (5 bases). Trimming took off 2 bases at V and 5 bases at J, with 8 bases between the two ends. This CDR3 comprises 12 residues. In germline, CDR1 is SQVTM, CDR2 ANQGSEA. This chain's CDR3 is CSVETGGDTQYF. The CDR3 coding sequence is TGCAGCGTTGAAACAGGTGGAGATACGCAGTATTTT.

The chain joins TRBV2 to TRBJ2-3, with D maybe TRBD2 (7 bases). Per the germline V gene, CDR1 is SNHLY and CDR2 is FYNNEI. Trimming took 6 bases from V and 3 from J, leaving 13 bases between them. The CDR3 has 14 residues. CDR3 DNA: TGTGCCAGCAGGGGGGGGCAGGGAACAGATACGCAGTATTTT. This translates into CASRGGQGTDTQYF. The full variable domain, rest sourced from reference TRBV2 and TRBJ2-3, is EPEVTQTPSHQVTQMGQEVILRCVPISNHLYFYWYRQILGQKVEFLVSFYNNEISEKSEIFDDQFSVERPDGSNFTLKIRSTKLEDSAMYFCASRGGQGTDTQYFGPGTRLTVL.

This chain joins TRBV4-2 and TRBJ2-1, with TRBD2 as a possible D gene (6 bases). The V end lost 3 bases, the J end lost 3 bases, and 21 bases lay between the germline ends. This CDR3 is built from 18 residues. Germline lookup yields CDR1 LGHNA and CDR2 YNFKEQ. CDR3 in DNA: TGTGCCAGCAGCCATGGGGGGTCTGGGGCCGGAGGCTACAATGAGCAGTTCTTC. Its protein product is CASSHGGSGAGGYNEQFF.

This chain uses TRBV7-9 with TRBJ2-1; 7 positions agree with TRBD2. Germline lookup yields CDR1 SEHNR and CDR2 FQNEAQ (reference sequence). V lost 5 bases and J lost 3; bases outside the gene matches: 4. The CDR3 contains 14 residues. The CDR3 bases are TGTGCCAGCAGCCCCCGGGACTACTACAATGAGCAGTTCTTC. Translated, it gives CASSPRDYYNEQFF.

Note on this clone: The sample holds other DNA sequences that translate to the same CDR3. The chain recombines TRBV7-3 with TRBJ2-3; 7 bases are a match to TRBD1. CDR3 length: 15 residues. J was trimmed by 0 bases and V by 3 bases; bases with no gene match: 3. CDR1 and CDR2 from the germline V gene are SGHTA and FQGTGA. The DNA for the CDR3 is TGTGCCAGCAGCTTGTCAGGGGGAAGCACAGATACGCAGTATTTT. This sequence encodes CASSLSGGSTDTQYF.

The V gene is TRBV19, the J gene TRBJ2-1; the match to TRBD1 covers 8 bases. CDR3 length equals 15 residues. With 4 bases clipped from V and 8 bases from J, the junction kept 10 bases outside the gene matches. CDR1 is LNHDA and CDR2 is SQIVND in the germline V gene (reference sequence). CDR3 DNA: TGTGCCAGTAGTACAACGGGACAGGTGGTGGATGAGCAGTTCTTC. This encodes CASSTTGQVVDEQFF.

V usage is TRBV21-1 and J usage is TRBJ1-4. TRBV21-1 is a pseudogene. CDR3 length equals 17 residues. CDR3 sequence (DNA): TGTGCCAGCAGCAAATGGGTCGGGATAGCAACTAATGAAAAACTGTTTTTT. This gives the protein CASSKWVGIATNEKLFF.